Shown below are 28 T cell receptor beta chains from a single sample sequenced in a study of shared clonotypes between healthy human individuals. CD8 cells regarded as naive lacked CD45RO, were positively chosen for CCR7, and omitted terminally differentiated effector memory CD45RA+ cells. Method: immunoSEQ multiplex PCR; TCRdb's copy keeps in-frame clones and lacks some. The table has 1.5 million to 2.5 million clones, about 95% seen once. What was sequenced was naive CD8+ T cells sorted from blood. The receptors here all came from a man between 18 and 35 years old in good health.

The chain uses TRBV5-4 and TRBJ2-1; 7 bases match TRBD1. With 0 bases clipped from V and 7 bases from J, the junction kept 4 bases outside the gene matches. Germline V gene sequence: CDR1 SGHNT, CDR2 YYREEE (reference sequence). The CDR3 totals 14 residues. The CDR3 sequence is CASSLGTGANEQFF. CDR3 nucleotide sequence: TGTGCCAGCAGCTTGGGCACAGGGGCAAATGAGCAGTTCTTC.

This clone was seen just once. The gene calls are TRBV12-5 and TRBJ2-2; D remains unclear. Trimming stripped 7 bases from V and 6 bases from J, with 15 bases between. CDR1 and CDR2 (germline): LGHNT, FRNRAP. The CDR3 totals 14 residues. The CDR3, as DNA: TGTGCTAGTGTCCGGTACGGGTACTCCGGGGAGCTGTTTTTT. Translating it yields CASVRYGYSGELFF.

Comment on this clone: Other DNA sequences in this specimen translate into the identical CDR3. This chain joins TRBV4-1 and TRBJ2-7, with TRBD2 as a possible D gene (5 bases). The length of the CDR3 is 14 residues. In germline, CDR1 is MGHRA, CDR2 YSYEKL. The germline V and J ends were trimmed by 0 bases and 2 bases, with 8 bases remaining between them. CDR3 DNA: TGCGCCAGCAGCCAAGATTCCGGGGCCTACGAGCAGTACTTC. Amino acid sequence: CASSQDSGAYEQYF.

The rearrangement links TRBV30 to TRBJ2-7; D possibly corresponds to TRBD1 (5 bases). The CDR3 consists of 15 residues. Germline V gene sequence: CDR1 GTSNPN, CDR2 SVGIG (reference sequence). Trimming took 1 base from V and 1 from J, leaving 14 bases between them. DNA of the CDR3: TGTGCCTGGAGTGCAGTCCCCCAGGGATCCTACGAGCAGTACTTC. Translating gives CAWSAVPQGSYEQYF.

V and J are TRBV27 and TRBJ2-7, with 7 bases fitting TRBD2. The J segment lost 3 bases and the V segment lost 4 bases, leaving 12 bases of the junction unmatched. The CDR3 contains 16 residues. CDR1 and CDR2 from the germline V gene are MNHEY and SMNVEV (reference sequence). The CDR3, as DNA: TGTGCCAGCAGTTATTCGGCGGGAGAAATCGTCTACGAGCAGTACTTC. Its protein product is CASSYSAGEIVYEQYF.

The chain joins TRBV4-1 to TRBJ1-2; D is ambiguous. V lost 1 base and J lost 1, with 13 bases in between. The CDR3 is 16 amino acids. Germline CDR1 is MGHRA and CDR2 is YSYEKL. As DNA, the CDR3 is TGCGCCAGCAGCCAAGCCCAAGCCGGTTATAACTATGGCTACACCTTC. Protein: CASSQAQAGYNYGYTF.

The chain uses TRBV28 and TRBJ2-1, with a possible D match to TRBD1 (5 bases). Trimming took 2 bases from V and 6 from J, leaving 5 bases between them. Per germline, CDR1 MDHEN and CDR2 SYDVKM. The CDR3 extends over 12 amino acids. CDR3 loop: CASSLQGNEQFF. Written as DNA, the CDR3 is TGTGCCAGCAGTTTACAGGGCAATGAGCAGTTCTTC.

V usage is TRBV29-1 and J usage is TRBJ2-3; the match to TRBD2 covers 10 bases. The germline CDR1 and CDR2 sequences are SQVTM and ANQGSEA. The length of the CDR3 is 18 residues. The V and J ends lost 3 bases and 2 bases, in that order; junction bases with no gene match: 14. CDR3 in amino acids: CSVDSGSSGSVFTDTQYF. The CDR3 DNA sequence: TGCAGCGTTGATTCGGGGTCTAGCGGGAGTGTTTTCACAGATACGCAGTATTTT.

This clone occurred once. In nucleotides, the CDR3 is TGTGCCAGCAGCGGACAGGGGGCTGGCTATGGCTACACCTTC. It encodes CASSGQGAGYGYTF. This chain connects TRBV9 to TRBJ1-2; TRBD1 matches at 10 bases. Trimming cost V 3 bases and J 4 bases; bases outside gene matches: 3. The CDR3 length is 14 residues. Germline CDR1 is SGDLS and CDR2 is YYNGEE.

CDR3 loop: CASSYAGTVSYGYTF. The CDR3, as DNA: TGTGCCAGCAGTTACGCAGGGACGGTTTCCTATGGCTACACCTTC. The chain carries TRBV6-6 and TRBJ1-2; tentatively, D is TRBD1 (5 bases). Germline V CDR1 and CDR2: MNHNY, SVGAGI (reference sequence). This CDR3 has 15 residues. V was pared by 2 bases and J by 4 bases, with 14 bases between.

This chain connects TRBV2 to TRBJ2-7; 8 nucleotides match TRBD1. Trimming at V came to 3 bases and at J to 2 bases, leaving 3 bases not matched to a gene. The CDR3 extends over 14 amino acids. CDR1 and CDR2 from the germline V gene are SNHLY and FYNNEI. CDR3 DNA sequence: TGTGCCAGCAGTGAGCAGGGGGCAGCCTACGAGCAGTACTTC. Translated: CASSEQGAAYEQYF.

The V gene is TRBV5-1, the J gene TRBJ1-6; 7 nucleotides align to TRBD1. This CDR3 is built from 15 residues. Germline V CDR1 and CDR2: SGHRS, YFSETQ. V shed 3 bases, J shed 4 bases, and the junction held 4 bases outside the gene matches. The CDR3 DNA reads TGCGCCAGCAGCTGGGGGACAGATTATAATTCACCCCTCCACTTT. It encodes CASSWGTDYNSPLHF.

In nucleotides, the CDR3 is TGTGCCTGGAGTGTAGGACAGGGGAGGGATCAGCCCCAGCATTTT. It specifies CAWSVGQGRDQPQHF. This chain joins TRBV30 and TRBJ1-5; 9 bases map to TRBD1. Germline V gene lookup returns CDR1 GTSNPN and CDR2 SVGIG (reference sequence). V lost 0 bases, J lost 5 bases, and 5 bases stayed unmatched. The CDR3 loop spans 15 amino acids.

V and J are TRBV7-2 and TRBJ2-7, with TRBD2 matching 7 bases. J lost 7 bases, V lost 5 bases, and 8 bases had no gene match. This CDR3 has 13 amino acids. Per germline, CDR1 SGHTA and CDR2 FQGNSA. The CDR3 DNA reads TGTGCCAGCAGCCACTACAGCGGGAATGAGCAGTACTTC. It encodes CASSHYSGNEQYF.

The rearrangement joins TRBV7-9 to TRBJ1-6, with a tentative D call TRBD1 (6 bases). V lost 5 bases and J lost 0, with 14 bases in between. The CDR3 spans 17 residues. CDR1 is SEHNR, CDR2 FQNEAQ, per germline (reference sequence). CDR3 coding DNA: TGTGCCAGCAGCCCGGGGACAAGTGGCTCCTATAATTCACCCCTCCACTTT. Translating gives CASSPGTSGSYNSPLHF.

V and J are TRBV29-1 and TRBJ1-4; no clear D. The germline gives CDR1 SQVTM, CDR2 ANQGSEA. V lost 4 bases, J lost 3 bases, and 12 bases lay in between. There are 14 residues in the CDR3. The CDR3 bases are TGCAGCGTTGTAGTAGGGCTGTCTAATGAAAAACTGTTTTTT. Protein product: CSVVVGLSNEKLFF. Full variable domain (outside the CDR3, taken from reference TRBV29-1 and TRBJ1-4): SAVISQKPSRDICQRGTSLTIQCQVDSQVTMMFWYRQQPGQSLTLIATANQGSEATYESGFVIDKFPISRPNLTFSTLTVSNMSPEDSSIYLCSVVVGLSNEKLFFGSGTQLSVL.

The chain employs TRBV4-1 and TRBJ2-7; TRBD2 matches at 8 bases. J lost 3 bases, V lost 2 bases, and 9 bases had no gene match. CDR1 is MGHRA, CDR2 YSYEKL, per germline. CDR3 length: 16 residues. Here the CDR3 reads CASSQLSAGGHYEQYF. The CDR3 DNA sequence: TGCGCCAGCAGCCAATTATCGGCGGGAGGCCACTACGAGCAGTACTTC.

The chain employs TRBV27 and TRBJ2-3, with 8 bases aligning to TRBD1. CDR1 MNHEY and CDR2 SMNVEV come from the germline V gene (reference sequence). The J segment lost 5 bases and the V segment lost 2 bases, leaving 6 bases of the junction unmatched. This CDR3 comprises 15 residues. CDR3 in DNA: TGTGCCAGCAGTTTAACAGGGGGGTTGTTAGATACGCAGTATTTT. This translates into CASSLTGGLLDTQYF.

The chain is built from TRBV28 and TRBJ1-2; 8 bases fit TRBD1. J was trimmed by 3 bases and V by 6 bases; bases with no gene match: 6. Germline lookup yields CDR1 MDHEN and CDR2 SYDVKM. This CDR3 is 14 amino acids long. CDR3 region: CASRPTGADYGYTF. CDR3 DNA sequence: TGTGCCAGCAGACCGACAGGGGCCGACTATGGCTACACCTTC.

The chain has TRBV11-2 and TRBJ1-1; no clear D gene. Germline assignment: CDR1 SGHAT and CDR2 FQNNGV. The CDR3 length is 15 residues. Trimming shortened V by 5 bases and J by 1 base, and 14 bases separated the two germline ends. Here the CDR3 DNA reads TGTGCCAGCAGCCGTGACCTAACCGGGAACACTGAAGCTTTCTTT. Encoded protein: CASSRDLTGNTEAFF.

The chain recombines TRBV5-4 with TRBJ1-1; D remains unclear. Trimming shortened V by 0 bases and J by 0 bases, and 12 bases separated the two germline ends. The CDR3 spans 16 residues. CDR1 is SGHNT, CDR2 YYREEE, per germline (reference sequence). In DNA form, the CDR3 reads TGTGCCAGCAGCTTGGCAGAGGGCAGATTGAACACTGAAGCTTTCTTT. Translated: CASSLAEGRLNTEAFF.

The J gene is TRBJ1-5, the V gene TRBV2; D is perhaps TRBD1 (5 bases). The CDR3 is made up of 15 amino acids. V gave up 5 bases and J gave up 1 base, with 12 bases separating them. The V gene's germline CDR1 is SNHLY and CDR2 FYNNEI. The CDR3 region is CASSLVQGSNQPQHF. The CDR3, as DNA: TGTGCCAGCAGTCTAGTTCAGGGAAGCAATCAGCCCCAGCATTTT.

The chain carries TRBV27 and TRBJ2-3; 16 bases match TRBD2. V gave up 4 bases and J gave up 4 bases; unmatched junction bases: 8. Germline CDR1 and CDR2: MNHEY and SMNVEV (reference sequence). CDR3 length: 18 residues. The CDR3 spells CASSWGLAGGPFPDTQYF. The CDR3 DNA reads TGTGCCAGCAGTTGGGGACTAGCGGGAGGGCCGTTCCCAGATACGCAGTATTTT.

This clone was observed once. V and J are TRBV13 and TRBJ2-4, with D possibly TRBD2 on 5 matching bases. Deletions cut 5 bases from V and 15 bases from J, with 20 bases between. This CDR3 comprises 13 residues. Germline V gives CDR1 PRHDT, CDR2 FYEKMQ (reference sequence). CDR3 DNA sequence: TGTGCCAGCAGCCCTCTCAAGGACTCGGTTCCGTACTTC. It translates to CASSPLKDSVPYF. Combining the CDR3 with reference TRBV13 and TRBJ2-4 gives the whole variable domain AAGVIQSPRHLIKEKRETATLKCYPIPRHDTVYWYQQGPGQDPQFLISFYEKMQSDKGSIPDRFSAQQFSDYHSELNMSSLELGDSALYFCASSPLKDSVPYFGAGTRLSVL.

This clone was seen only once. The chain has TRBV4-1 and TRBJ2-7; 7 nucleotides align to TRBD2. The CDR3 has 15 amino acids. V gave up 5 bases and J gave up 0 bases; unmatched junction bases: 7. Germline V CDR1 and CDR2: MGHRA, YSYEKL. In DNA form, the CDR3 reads TGCGCCAGCAGCGACGGCGGGAGCCCCTCCTACGAGCAGTACTTC. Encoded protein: CASSDGGSPSYEQYF.

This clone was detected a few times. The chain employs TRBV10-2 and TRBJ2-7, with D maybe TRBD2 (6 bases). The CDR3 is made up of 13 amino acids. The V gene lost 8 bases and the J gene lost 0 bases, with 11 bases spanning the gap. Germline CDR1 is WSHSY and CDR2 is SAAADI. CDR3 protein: CASLARNSYEQYF. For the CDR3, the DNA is TGCGCCAGCCTAGCGCGCAACTCCTACGAGCAGTACTTC.

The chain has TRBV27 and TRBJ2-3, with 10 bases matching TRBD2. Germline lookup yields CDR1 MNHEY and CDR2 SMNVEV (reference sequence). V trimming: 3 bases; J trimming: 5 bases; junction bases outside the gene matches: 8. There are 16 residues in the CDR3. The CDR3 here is CASSFIGTSAVDTQYF. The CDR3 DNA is TGTGCCAGCAGTTTCATAGGGACTAGCGCGGTAGATACGCAGTATTTT.

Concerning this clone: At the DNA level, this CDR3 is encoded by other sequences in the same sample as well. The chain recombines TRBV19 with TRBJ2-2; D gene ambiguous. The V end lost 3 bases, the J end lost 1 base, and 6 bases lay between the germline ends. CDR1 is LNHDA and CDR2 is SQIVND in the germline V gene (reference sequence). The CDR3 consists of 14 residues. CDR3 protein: CASSIGLNTGELFF. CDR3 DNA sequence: TGTGCCAGTAGTATCGGTCTGAACACCGGGGAGCTGTTTTTT.